Here is one T cell receptor beta chain with its context. The antigen is not known. Profiling relied on immunoSEQ multiplex PCR, and the TCRdb table lists in-frame clones only, not all of them. The sample lists approximately 130,000 clones; about 93% were seen once. These data come from a study of T cell responses to AZD1222 COVID-19 vaccine. Study-wide findings and caveats: Only six AZD1222 recipients tested seropositive at baseline. Nearly half of spike-specific TCRs reportedly target variant regions that are unmutated in the B.1.351 and B.1.1.7 variants.

This CDR3 is 13 amino acids long. V was clipped by 6 bases and J by 2 bases, with 11 bases between them. Looked up from germline, CDR1 is MNHEY and CDR2 is SVGAGI. This chain joins TRBV6-5 and TRBJ2-7; no clear D gene. The input for sequencing was peripheral blood, taken on day 0 of AZD1222 vaccination. The TCR originated in an adult in good health. CDR3 protein: CASRSGSAYEQYF. Here the CDR3 DNA reads TGTGCCAGCAGGTCTGGATCAGCCTACGAGCAGTACTTC.